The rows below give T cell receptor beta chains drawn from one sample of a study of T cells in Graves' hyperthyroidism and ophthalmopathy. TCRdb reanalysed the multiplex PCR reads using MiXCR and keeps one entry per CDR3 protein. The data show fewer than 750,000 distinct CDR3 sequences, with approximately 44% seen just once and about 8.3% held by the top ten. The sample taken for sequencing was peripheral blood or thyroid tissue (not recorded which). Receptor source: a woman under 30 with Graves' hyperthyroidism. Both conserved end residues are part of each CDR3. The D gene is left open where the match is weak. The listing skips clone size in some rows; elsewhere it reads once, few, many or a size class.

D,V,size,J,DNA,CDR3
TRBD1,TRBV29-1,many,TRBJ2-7,TGCAGCGTTTCGAGGGGGACAGGTGCCGGTAAGGAGCAGTACTTC,CSVSRGTGAGKEQYF
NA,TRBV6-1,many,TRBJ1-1,TGTGCCACTACGAAGTTGGGGGGGGACACTGAAGCTTTCTTT,CATTKLGGDTEAFF
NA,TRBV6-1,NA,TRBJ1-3,TGTGCCAGCTATACTAGCTCTGGAAACACCATATATTTT,CASYTSSGNTIYF
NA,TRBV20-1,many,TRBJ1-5,TGCAGTGCTAGAGCGGGGGTCTGGGATCAGCCCCAGCATTTT,CSARAGVWDQPQHF
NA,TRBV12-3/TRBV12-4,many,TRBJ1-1,TGTGCCAGCAGTGCCTGGACTGTCACTGAAGCTTTCTTT,CASSAWTVTEAFF
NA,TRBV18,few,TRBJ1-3,TGTGCCAGCTCACCACTCCCAGCCTCTGGAAACACCATATATTTT,CASSPLPASGNTIYF
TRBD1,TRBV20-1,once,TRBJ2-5,TGCAGTGCTCCGGACAGGGGGAACCAAGAGACCCAGTACTTC,CSAPDRGNQETQYF
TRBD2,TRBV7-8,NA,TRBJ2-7,TGTGCCAGCAGCCCGAGGACTAGCGGACGCAACGATGAGCAGTACTTC,CASSPRTSGRNDEQYF
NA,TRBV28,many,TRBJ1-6,TGTGCCAGCACCCCAGTGGGTCTTAATTCACCCCTCCACTTT,CASTPVGLNSPLHF
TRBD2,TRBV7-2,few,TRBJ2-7,TGTGCCAGCAGCTTAGGGAGCGGGAGGTTCTCCGAGCAGTACTTC,CASSLGSGRFSEQYF
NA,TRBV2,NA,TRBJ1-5,TGTGCCAGCAGTTCCGAGCAAGAGGAGACCCAGCATTTT,CASSSEQEETQHF
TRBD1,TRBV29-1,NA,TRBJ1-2,TGCAGCAGTTACCAGACAGGGAATGGCTACACCTTC,CSSYQTGNGYTF
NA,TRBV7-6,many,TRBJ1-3,TGTGCCAGCAGCTTAGAGGGGGGCCGGAGAAACACCATATATTTT,CASSLEGGRRNTIYF
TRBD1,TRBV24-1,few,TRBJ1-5,TGTGCCACCGAGGGACAGGGGAGTAGTCAGCCCCAGCATTTT,CATEGQGSSQPQHF
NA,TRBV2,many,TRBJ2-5,TGTGCCAGCAGTTCCCTTGCCGGGAGCCAAGAGACCCAGTACTTC,CASSSLAGSQETQYF
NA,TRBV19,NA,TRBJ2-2,TGTGCCAGCAGCCAACCCGGGACACAGGCCACCGGGGAGCTGTTTTTT,CASSQPGTQATGELFF
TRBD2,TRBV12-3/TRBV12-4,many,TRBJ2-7,TGTGCCAGCAGTTTATCTCTAGCGGGAAGCGAGCAGTACTTC,CASSLSLAGSEQYF
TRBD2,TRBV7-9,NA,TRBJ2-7,TGTGCCAGCAGCCGACCCATCACAGCAGCGGGAGGGGGCGAGCAGTACTTC,CASSRPITAAGGGEQYF
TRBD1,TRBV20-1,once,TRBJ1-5,TGCAGTGCTAGTGACAGGGACAGGGGGTATCAGCCCCAGCATTTT,CSASDRDRGYQPQHF
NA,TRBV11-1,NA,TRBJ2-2,TGTGCCAGCAGCGCGACTAGTATCGGGGAGCTGTTTTTT,CASSATSIGELFF
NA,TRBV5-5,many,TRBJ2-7,TGTGCCAGCAGTAGCCGGGTCAGGACCTACGAGCAGTACTTC,CASSSRVRTYEQYF
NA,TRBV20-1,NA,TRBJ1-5,TGCAGTGCTAGAAAGGGACTAGCGGTGAACTACAATGAGCATTTT,CSARKGLAVNYNEHF
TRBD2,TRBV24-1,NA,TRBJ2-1,TGTGCCACCAGTGATTGGACTAGTTTGGTCAATGAGCAGTTCTTC,CATSDWTSLVNEQFF
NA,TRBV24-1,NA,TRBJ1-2,TGTGCCACCAGTGATTTAAGGGAGGATGGCTACACCTTC,CATSDLREDGYTF
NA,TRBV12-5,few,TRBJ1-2,TGTGCTAGTGGTTTGAAGGTCGTCCCAGGGATTTCTAACTATGGCTACACCTTC,CASGLKVVPGISNYGYTF
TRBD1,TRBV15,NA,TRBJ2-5,TGTGCCACCAGCACCACCCGGACAGGGTCGGTGGAGACCCAGTACTTC,CATSTTRTGSVETQYF
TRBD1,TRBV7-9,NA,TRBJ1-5,TGTGCCAGCAGCTCCCGAGGGACAGGGGGTCGTAGCAATCAGCCCCAGCATTTT,CASSSRGTGGRSNQPQHF
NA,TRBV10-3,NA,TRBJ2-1,TGTGCCATCAACAAACAGGGATCCAATGAGCAGTTCTTC,CAINKQGSNEQFF
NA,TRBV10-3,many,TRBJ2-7,TGTGCCATCAGCACTGACGGCTACGAGCAGTACTTC,CAISTDGYEQYF
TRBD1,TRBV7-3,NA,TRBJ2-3,TGTGCCAGCAGCGACCGGGACAGGGGCTCAGATACGCAGTATTTT,CASSDRDRGSDTQYF
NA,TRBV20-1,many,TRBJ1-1,TGCAGTGCTAGGGGGTTGGCTGAAGCTTTCTTT,CSARGLAEAFF
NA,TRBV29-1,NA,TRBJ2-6,TGCAGCCTCAGGTATGGGGCCAACGTCCTGACTTTC,CSLRYGANVLTF
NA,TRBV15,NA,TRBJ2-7,TGTGCCACCAGCCTCGGGATAGCGGACTACAAGCAGTACTTC,CATSLGIADYKQYF
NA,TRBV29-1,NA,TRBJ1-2,TGCAGAGGAGGGGAGCGTGGCTACACCTTC,CRGGERGYTF
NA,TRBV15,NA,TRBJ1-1,TGTGCCACCAGCAGACCCGGGGAGGACACCGAAGCTTTCTTT,CATSRPGEDTEAFF
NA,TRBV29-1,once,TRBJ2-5,TGCAGTTTGATCGACAGTTCGGAGACCCAGTACTTC,CSLIDSSETQYF
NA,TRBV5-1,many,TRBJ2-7,TGCGCCAGCAGCTTGGAATCTCGGGACACCTACGAGCAGTACTTC,CASSLESRDTYEQYF
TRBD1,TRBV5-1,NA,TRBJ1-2,TGCGCCAGCAGCGATGATGCCGGGACAGCGCAATATGGCTACACCTTC,CASSDDAGTAQYGYTF
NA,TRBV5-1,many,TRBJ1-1,TGCGCCAGCAGCCCCCGGGGCAGATGGATGAACACTGAAGCTTTCTTT,CASSPRGRWMNTEAFF
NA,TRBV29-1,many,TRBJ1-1,TGCAGCGTTGAGCGGGGGGCTGGGAACACTGAAGCTTTCTTT,CSVERGAGNTEAFF
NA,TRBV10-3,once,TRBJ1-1,TGTGCCATCAGTAAGAACGCTGAAGCTTTCTTT,CAISKNAEAFF
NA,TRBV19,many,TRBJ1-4,TGTGCCAGTAGTATAGTTCTCCAGGAAAAACTGTTTTTT,CASSIVLQEKLFF
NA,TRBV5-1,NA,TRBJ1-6,TGCGCCAGCAGCCCTGGACAAGGGGGGCGGTCACCCCTCCACTTT,CASSPGQGGRSPLHF
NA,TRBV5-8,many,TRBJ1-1,TGTGCCAGCAGCTTTGGCAGGGAGGGAATGAACACTGAAGCTTTCTTT,CASSFGREGMNTEAFF
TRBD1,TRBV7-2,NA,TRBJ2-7,TGTGCCAGCAGCCCTCGCCGGACAGGAGCGTACGAGCAGTACTTC,CASSPRRTGAYEQYF
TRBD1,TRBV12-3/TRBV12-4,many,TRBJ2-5,TGTGCCAGCAGTCGCGGGACAGGTCAGGAGACCCAGTACTTC,CASSRGTGQETQYF
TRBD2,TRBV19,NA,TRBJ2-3,TGTGCCAGTAGTATTCCTTCTAGCGGGAGCCCAGATACGCAGTATTTT,CASSIPSSGSPDTQYF
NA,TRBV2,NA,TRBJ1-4,TGTGCCAGCATTGGGGTCGGGGAAAAACTGTTTTTT,CASIGVGEKLFF
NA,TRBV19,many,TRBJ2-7,TGTGCCAGTAGTATAGGCGCAGCCGAGCAGTACTTC,CASSIGAAEQYF
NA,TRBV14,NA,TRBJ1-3,TGTGCCAGCAGCCAGTGGGGGCCTGGAAACACCATATATTTT,CASSQWGPGNTIYF
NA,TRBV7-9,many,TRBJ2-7,TGTGCCAGCAGCTCGAGGACCCCCCAGGAGCAGTACTTC,CASSSRTPQEQYF
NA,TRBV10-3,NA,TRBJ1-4,TGTGCCATTCCACATGGTCCTAATGAAAAACTGTTTTTT,CAIPHGPNEKLFF
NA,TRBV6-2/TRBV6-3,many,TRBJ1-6,TGTGCCAGCAGTTACGATCGTCGAGTAGGCTCACCCCTCCACTTT,CASSYDRRVGSPLHF
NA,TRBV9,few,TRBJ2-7,TGTGCCAGCAGCGTAGATGCAGACTCCTACGAGCAGTACTTC,CASSVDADSYEQYF
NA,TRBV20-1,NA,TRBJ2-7,TGCAGTGAAGCCTCCTACGAGCAGTACTTC,CSEASYEQYF